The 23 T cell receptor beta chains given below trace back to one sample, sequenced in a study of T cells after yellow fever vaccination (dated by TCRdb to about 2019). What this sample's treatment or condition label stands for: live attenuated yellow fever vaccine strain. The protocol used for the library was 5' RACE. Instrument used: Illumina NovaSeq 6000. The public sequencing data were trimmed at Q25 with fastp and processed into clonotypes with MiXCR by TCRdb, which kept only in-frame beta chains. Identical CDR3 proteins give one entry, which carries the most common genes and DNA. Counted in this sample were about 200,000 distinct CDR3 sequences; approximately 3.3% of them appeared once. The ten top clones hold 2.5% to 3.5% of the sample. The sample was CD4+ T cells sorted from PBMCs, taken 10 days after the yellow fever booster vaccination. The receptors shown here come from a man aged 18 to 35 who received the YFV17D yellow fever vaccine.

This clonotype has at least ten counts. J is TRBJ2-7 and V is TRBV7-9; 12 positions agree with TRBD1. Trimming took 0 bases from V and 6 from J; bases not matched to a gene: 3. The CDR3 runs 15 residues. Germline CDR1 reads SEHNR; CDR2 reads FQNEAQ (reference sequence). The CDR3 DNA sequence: TGTGCCAGCAGCTTAGCGGGACAGGGGGCCGGCGAGCAGTACTTC. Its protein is CASSLAGQGAGEQYF. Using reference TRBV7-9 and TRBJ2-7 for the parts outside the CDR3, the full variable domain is DTGVSQNPRHKITKRGQNVTFRCDPISEHNRLYWYRQTLGQGPEFLTYFQNEAQLEKSRLLSDRFSAERPKGSFSTLEIQRTEQGDSAMYLCASSLAGQGAGEQYFGPGTRLTVT.

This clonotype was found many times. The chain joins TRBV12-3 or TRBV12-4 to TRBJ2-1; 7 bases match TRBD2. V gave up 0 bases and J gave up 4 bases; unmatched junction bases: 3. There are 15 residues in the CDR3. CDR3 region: CASSLAGGFYNEQFF. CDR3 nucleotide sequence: TGTGCCAGCAGTTTAGCGGGGGGGTTTTACAATGAGCAGTTCTTC.

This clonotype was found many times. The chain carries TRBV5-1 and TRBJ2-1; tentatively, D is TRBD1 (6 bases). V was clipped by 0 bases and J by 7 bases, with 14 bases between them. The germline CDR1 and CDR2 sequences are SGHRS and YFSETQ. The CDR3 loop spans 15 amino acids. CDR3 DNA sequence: TGCGCCAGCAGCTTGGAACCCCAGGGGCGGAATGAGCAGTTCTTC. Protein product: CASSLEPQGRNEQFF.

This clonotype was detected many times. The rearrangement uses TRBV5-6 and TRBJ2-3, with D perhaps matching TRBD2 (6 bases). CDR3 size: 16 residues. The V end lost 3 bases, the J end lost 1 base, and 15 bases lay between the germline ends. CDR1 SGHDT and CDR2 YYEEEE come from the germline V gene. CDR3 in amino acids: CASSWVMGGGTDTQYF. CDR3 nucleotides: TGTGCCAGCAGCTGGGTCATGGGCGGGGGCACAGATACGCAGTATTTT.

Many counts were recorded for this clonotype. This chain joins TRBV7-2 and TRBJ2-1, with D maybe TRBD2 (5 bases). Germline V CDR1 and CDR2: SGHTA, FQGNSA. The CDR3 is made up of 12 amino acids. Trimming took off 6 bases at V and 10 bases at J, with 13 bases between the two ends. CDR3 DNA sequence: TGTGCCAGCAGGGACTTAGACCTAGAGCAGTTCTTC. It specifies CASRDLDLEQFF.

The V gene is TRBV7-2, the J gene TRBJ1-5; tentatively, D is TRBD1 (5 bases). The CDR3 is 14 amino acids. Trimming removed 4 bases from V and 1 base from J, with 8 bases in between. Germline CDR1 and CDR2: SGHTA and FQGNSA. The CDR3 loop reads CASSSGPSNQPQHF. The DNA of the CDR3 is TGTGCCAGCAGCTCGGGGCCCAGCAATCAGCCCCAGCATTTT.

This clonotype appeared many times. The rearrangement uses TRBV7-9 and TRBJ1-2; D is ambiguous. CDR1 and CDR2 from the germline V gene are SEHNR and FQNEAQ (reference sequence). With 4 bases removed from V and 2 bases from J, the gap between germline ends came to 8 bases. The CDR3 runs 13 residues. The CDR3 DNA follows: TGTGCCAGCAGCTCCGGGATCAACTATGGCTACACCTTC. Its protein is CASSSGINYGYTF.

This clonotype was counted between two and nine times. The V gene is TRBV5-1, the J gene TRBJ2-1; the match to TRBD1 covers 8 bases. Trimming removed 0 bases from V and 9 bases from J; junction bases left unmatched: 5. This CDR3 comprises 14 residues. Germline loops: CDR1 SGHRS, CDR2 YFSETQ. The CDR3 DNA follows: TGCGCCAGCAGCTTGGCCCCAGGGGGCCTTGAGCAGTTCTTC. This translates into CASSLAPGGLEQFF.

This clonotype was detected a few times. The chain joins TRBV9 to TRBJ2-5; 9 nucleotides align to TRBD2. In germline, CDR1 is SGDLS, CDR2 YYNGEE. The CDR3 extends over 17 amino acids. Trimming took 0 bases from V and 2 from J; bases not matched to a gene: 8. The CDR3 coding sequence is TGTGCCAGCAGCGTAGGGGCGGGGGGGCGGTGGCAAGAGACCCAGTACTTC. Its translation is CASSVGAGGRWQETQYF. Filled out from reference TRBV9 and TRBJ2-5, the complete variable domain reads DSGVTQTPKHLITATGQRVTLRCSPRSGDLSVYWYQQSLDQGLQFLIQYYNGEERAKGNILERFSAQQFPDLHSELNLSSLELGDSALYFCASSVGAGGRWQETQYFGPGTRLLVL.

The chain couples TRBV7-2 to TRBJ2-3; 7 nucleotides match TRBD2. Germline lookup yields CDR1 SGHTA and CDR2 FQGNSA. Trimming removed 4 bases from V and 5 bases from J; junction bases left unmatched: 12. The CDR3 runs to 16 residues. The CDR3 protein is CASSSGGAPRVDTQYF. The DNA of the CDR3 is TGTGCCAGCAGCTCGGGGGGTGCGCCTAGAGTAGATACGCAGTATTTT.

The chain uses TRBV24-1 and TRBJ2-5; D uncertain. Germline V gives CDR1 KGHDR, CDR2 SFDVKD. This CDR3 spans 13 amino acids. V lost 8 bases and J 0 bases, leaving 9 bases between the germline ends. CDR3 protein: CATMNTHQETQYF. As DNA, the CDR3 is TGTGCCACCATGAACACGCACCAAGAGACCCAGTACTTC.

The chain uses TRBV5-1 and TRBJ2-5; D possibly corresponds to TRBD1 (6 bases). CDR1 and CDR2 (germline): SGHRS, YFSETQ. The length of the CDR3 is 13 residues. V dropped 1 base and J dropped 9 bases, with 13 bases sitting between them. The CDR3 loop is CASSLQQGQAQYF. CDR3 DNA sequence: TGCGCCAGCAGCTTGCAACAGGGTCAGGCCCAGTACTTC.

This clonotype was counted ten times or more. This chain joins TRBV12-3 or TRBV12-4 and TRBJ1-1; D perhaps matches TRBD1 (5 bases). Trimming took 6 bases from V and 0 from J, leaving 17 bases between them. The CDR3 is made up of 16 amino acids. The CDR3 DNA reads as TGTGCCAGCAGCTTGAGACCCGGGGCCCTGAACACTGAAGCTTTCTTT. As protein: CASSLRPGALNTEAFF.

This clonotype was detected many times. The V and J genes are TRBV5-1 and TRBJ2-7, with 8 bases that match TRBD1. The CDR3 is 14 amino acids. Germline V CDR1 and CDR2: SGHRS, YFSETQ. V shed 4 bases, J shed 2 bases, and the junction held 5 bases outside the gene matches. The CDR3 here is CASSTGQDTYEQYF. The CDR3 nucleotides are TGCGCCAGCAGCACGGGACAGGATACCTACGAGCAGTACTTC.

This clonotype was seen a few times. The CDR3 DNA reads TGCGCCAGCAGCTTGACTAGCGGGGATGAGACCCAGTACTTC. This translates into CASSLTSGDETQYF. The chain has TRBV5-1 and TRBJ2-5, with 10 bases matching TRBD2. This CDR3 has 14 amino acids. Germline V gene data show CDR1 as SGHRS and CDR2 as YFSETQ. V was clipped by 1 base and J by 5 bases; unmatched bases: 2. The full variable domain, completed using reference TRBV5-1 and TRBJ2-5, is KAGVTQTPRYLIKTRGQQVTLSCSPISGHRSVSWYQQTPGQGLQFLFEYFSETQRNKGNFPGRFSGRQFSNSRSEMNVSTLELGDSALYLCASSLTSGDETQYFGPGTRLLVL.

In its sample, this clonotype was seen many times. The CDR3 region has the DNA TGTGCCAGTAGTTCTCTGGCGACCGTGGCGCAGTATTTT. Amino acids: CASSSLATVAQYF. The rearrangement links TRBV19 to TRBJ2-3, with D hard to call. CDR3 size: 13 residues. Trimming stripped 5 bases from V and 10 bases from J, with 16 bases between. CDR1 is LNHDA and CDR2 is SQIVND in the germline V gene (reference sequence).

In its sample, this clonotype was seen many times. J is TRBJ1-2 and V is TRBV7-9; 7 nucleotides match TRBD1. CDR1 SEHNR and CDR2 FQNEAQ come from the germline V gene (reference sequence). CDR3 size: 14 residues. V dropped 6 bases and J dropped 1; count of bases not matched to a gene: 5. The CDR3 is CASRPTGVNYGYTF. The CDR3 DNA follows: TGTGCCAGCAGGCCAACAGGGGTTAACTATGGCTACACCTTC.

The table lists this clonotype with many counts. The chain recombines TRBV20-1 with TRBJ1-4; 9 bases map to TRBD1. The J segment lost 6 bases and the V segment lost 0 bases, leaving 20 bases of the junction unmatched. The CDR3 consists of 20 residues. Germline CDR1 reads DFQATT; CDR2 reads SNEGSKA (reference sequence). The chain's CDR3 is CSAREKPGQGPLARYEKLFF. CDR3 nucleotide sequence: TGCAGTGCTAGAGAAAAACCGGGACAGGGTCCCCTGGCGCGTTATGAAAAACTGTTTTTT.

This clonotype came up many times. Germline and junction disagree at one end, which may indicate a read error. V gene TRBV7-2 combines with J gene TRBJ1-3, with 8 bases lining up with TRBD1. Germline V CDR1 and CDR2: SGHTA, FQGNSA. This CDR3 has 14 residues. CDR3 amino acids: CASSWGPGGETPVF. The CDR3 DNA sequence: TGTGCCAGCAGTTGGGGGCCAGGGGGCGAGACCCCAGTGTTT.

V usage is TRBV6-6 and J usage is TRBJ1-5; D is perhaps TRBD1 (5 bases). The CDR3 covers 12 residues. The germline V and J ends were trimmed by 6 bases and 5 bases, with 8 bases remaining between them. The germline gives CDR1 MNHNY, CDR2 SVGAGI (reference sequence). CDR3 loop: CASRTDDQPQHF. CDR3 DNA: TGTGCCAGCAGGACAGACGATCAGCCCCAGCATTTT.

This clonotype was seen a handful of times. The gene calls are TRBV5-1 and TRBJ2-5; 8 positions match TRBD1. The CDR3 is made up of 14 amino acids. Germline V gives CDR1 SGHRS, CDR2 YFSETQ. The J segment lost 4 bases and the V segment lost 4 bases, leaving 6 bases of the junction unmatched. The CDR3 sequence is CASSGGQGIETQYF. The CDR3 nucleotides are TGCGCCAGCAGCGGCGGACAGGGAATAGAGACCCAGTACTTC.

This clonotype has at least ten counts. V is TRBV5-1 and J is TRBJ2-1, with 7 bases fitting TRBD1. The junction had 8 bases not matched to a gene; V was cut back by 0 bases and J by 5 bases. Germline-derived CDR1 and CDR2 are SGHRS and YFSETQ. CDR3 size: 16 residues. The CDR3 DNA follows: TGCGCCAGCAGCTTGGACCCAGGGACAGTTAACAATGAGCAGTTCTTC. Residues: CASSLDPGTVNNEQFF.

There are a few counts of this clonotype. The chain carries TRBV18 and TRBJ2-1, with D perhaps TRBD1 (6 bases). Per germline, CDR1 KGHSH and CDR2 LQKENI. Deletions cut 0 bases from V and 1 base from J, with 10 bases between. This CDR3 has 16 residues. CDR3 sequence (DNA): TGTGCCAGCTCACCACCGGGCAGGGGTTCCTACAATGAGCAGTTCTTC. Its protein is CASSPPGRGSYNEQFF.